This T cell receptor (beta chain) was captured in a study of metastatic and nonmetastatic thyroid tumors (dated by TCRdb to about 2020). Describing the broader study: The researchers compared repertoires between peripheral blood samples and tumor or nodule tissue samples from patients with malignant or benign thyroid disease.

For this clone: Its target antigen remains unknown. An end of the junction does not agree with germline; a read error may underlie this.

The library was made by PCR. The reads were generated on an Illumina HiSeq 4000. High-throughput sequencing was used to profile the TCR beta-chain CDR3 region of every patient. The source study handled its data this way. Drawing on CDR3 differences between clinicopathological groups, the researchers built a classifier meant to tell apart patients with distant-metastatic papillary thyroid cancer. The Shannon index was used to assess repertoire diversity, and the Morisita-Horn index was used to assess tumor-blood repertoire similarity. TCRdb's own reprocessing of the public reads used fastp at Q25 and MiXCR and kept productive beta chains. The V and J calls here are based on TCRdb, not the publication. Counted in this sample were about 25,000 clones; more than 20% of them appeared once. The top ten hold 4% to 5.5% of the sample. What the work shows at the level of the full study, not this receptor alone: In both blood and tumor samples, malignant tumors were reported to have significantly higher TCR beta diversity than benign nodules.

Before undergoing thyroid surgery, none of the patients had been given any kind of treatment. Patient clinical samples collected from about 2012 to 2018 were retrospectively analysed using T-cell receptor beta sequencing. The TCR comes from a female donor with papillary thyroid cancer or a benign thyroid nodule (not recorded which). Some clones in this sample may be carry-over from other donors' samples. Sequencing input: adjacent normal tissue.

The DNA sequence is as follows: TGTGCCAGCAACCCCCTCCCGGGGCCTGTTAACTTC. Its coded protein is CASNPLPGPVNF. This chain joins TRBV7-2 to TRBJ2-7; the D gene may be TRBD1 or TRBD2, since each aligns over 5 bases. The germline V gene supplies CDR1 SGHTA and CDR2 FQGNSA. Spanning cysteine to phenylalanine, the CDR3 consists of 12 amino acids. The retained sequence is limited to the CDR3, 36 bases, with the frame set at the first base.